This note documents a single TCR beta chain sequence. With 5 bases clipped from V and 4 bases from J, the junction kept 8 bases outside the gene matches. The CDR3 has 15 residues. The germline gives CDR1 LGHDT, CDR2 YNNKEL (reference sequence). This specimen comes from a study of blood T cell repertoires in COVID-19. Study overall: Samples representing acute and convalescent COVID-19 were sourced from the United States, Italy and Spain. Sample material is recorded as cDNA or gDNA derived from T cells, B-cell-depleted T cells, or PBMCs.

Enrollment of patients from Seattle took place during active infection, with longitudinal follow-up. Assay: immunoSEQ multiplex PCR; the TCRdb copy retains only in-frame clones and omits some. This sample carries 100,000 to 150,000 clones, 92% of them seen once, and the ten largest clones take just over 2%. The sample comprised peripheral blood. This clonotype was obtained from a man aged 50 to 59 with COVID-19, enrolled during active disease. The chain has TRBV3-1 (or the pseudogene TRBV3-2) and TRBJ2-1, with 7 bases identical to TRBD1. The CDR3 coding sequence is TGTGCCAGCAGCAACGGCAGGGGGTATTACAATGAGCAGTTCTTC. It is translated as CASSNGRGYYNEQFF.